Below are 27 T cell receptor beta chains sequenced from a single sample in a study of blood T cell repertoires in COVID-19. Method: immunoSEQ multiplex PCR; TCRdb's copy keeps in-frame clones and lacks some. Of about 67,000 clones detected, 85% to 90% appear once; the ten largest clones hold 8% to 9.5%. Specimen: peripheral blood. The receptors originated from a man aged 50-59 years with active COVID-19.

The chain is built from TRBV11-3 and TRBJ2-2, with TRBD1 identical over 9 bases. The CDR3 consists of 17 residues. The V segment lost 3 bases and the J segment 0 bases; nucleotides outside the gene matches: 5. Germline V gene lookup returns CDR1 SGHNT and CDR2 YENEEA. CDR3 region: CASSFPRQGANTGELFF. DNA for the CDR3: TGTGCCAGCAGCTTCCCGCGACAGGGGGCGAACACCGGGGAGCTGTTTTTT.

This chain connects TRBV3-1 (or the pseudogene TRBV3-2) to TRBJ2-5; unclear D gene. V was pared by 1 base and J by 4 bases, with 7 bases between. CDR3 length: 13 amino acids. CDR1 LGHDT and CDR2 YNNKEL come from the germline V gene (reference sequence). The CDR3 sequence is CASSQVGRETQYF. The DNA for the CDR3 is TGTGCCAGCAGCCAAGTTGGGCGAGAGACCCAGTACTTC.

The gene calls are TRBV5-1 and TRBJ2-1; TRBD2 aligns across 13 bases. V gave up 6 bases and J gave up 9 bases; unmatched junction bases: 18. This CDR3 spans 18 amino acids. Germline assignment: CDR1 SGHRS and CDR2 YFSETQ. This chain's CDR3 is CASTPGLTSGRAQIEQFF. The CDR3 region has the DNA TGCGCCAGCACCCCAGGACTTACTAGCGGGAGGGCCCAAATTGAGCAGTTCTTC.

The rearrangement joins TRBV14 to TRBJ1-6; D is uncertain. The CDR3 spans 14 residues. Trimming stripped 1 base from V and 13 bases from J, with 14 bases between. From germline, CDR1 is SGHDN and CDR2 FVKESK. CDR3: CASSQGGGVQPLHF. The CDR3 DNA is TGTGCCAGCAGCCAAGGCGGCGGAGTTCAGCCCCTCCACTTT.

The chain combines TRBV7-9 with TRBJ2-2, with 8 bases aligning to TRBD2. Trimming took 6 bases from V and 6 from J; bases not matched to a gene: 18. Germline V CDR1 and CDR2: SEHNR, FQNEAQ (reference sequence). The CDR3 runs to 18 residues. The CDR3 bases are TGTGCCAGCAGACTAACCCCAGGGACTAGTAGTAACGCCGGGGAGCTGTTTTTT. Translated, it gives CASRLTPGTSSNAGELFF. The whole variable domain, remainder taken from reference TRBV7-9 and TRBJ2-2, is DTGVSQNPRHKITKRGQNVTFRCDPISEHNRLYWYRQTLGQGPEFLTYFQNEAQLEKSRLLSDRFSAERPKGSFSTLEIQRTEQGDSAMYLCASRLTPGTSSNAGELFFGEGSRLTVL.

This chain links TRBV11-2 with TRBJ1-2, with 10 bases lining up with TRBD1. This CDR3 contains 14 residues. The V segment lost 1 base and the J segment 7 bases; nucleotides outside the gene matches: 3. Germline V gene sequence: CDR1 SGHAT, CDR2 FQNNGV. CDR3 protein: CASSLADRGLGYTF. Written as DNA, the CDR3 is TGTGCCAGCAGCTTAGCCGACAGGGGGCTTGGCTACACCTTC.

The J gene is TRBJ2-1, the V gene TRBV6-5, with 9 bases fitting TRBD2. This CDR3 has 15 amino acids. J gave up 4 bases and V 0 bases, and 1 base lay outside the gene matches. CDR1 is MNHEY, CDR2 SVGAGI, per germline. CDR3 nucleotide sequence: TGTGCCAGCAGTTACTCGACTAGCGGATACAATGAGCAGTTCTTC. Its protein product is CASSYSTSGYNEQFF.

The chain employs TRBV5-1 and TRBJ2-2, with D tentatively TRBD1 (5 bases). Between the trimmed V and J ends, which lost 2 bases and 4 bases, there was a span of 15 bases. The CDR3 extends over 16 amino acids. Germline-derived CDR1 and CDR2 are SGHRS and YFSETQ. CDR3 coding DNA: TGCGCCAGCAGCTTCAGGGTTCCTTCGGCCACCGGGGAGCTGTTTTTT. This codes for CASSFRVPSATGELFF.

The J gene is TRBJ1-2, the V gene TRBV11-2, with 7 bases that match TRBD1. Per germline, CDR1 SGHAT and CDR2 FQNNGV. V shed 1 base and J 5 bases; nucleotides not matched to a gene: 4. The CDR3 runs to 14 residues. The CDR3, as DNA: TGTGCCAGCAGCTTAGGGGGACAGCTGTATGGCTACACCTTC. This encodes CASSLGGQLYGYTF.

The chain couples TRBV5-6 to TRBJ2-3; D might be TRBD2 (7 bases). The CDR3 has 16 amino acids. Germline lookup yields CDR1 SGHDT and CDR2 YYEEEE. Trimming left V 5 bases short and J 2 bases short, with 18 bases between. In DNA, the CDR3 is TGTGCCAGCAGGCGGGGGCTCTCGCAAGACACAGATACGCAGTATTTT. Translation: CASRRGLSQDTDTQYF.

This rearrangement joins TRBV6-5 to TRBJ1-5, with 7 positions matching TRBD1. The CDR3 contains 15 residues. V lost 6 bases and J lost 0; bases outside the gene matches: 5. In germline, CDR1 is MNHEY, CDR2 SVGAGI. The CDR3 sequence: CASSRQGASNQPQHF. Here the CDR3 DNA reads TGTGCCAGCAGCCGACAGGGAGCTAGCAATCAGCCCCAGCATTTT.

The chain employs TRBV19 and TRBJ1-1; no clear D. The CDR3 totals 14 residues. The germline V gene has CDR1 LNHDA and CDR2 SQIVND (reference sequence). With 3 bases removed from V and 4 bases from J, the gap between germline ends came to 12 bases. The CDR3 loop reads CASSILVETTEAFF. CDR3 DNA sequence: TGTGCCAGTAGTATTTTAGTGGAGACCACTGAAGCTTTCTTT.

Only a few counts were recorded for this clone. J is TRBJ1-3 and V is TRBV7-8; D uncertain. V was shortened by 6 bases and J by 1 base, with 13 bases between the two germline ends. Germline assignment: CDR1 SGHVS and CDR2 FQNEAQ. This CDR3 contains 15 residues. CDR3 nucleotide sequence: TGTGCCAGCAGTCTAGTGGCGGGATCTGGAAACACCATATATTTT. It translates to CASSLVAGSGNTIYF.

As to this clone: Other DNA sequences of this sample code for an identical CDR3. The rearrangement uses TRBV7-2 and TRBJ2-1; tentatively, D is TRBD1 (7 bases). Trimming cost V 2 bases and J 6 bases, with 14 bases left between them. The germline CDR1 and CDR2 sequences are SGHTA and FQGNSA. The CDR3 spans 15 residues. CDR3 loop: CASSLQGGVSNEQFF. The CDR3 bases are TGTGCCAGCAGCTTACAGGGGGGCGTCTCCAATGAGCAGTTCTTC.

The chain carries TRBV4-3 and TRBJ1-6; D uncertain. The CDR3 consists of 16 residues. Germline CDR1 and CDR2: LGHNA and YSLEER. V was clipped by 0 bases and J by 9 bases, with 15 bases between them. As DNA, the CDR3 is TGCGCCAGCAGCCAAGATCCGACGGGTTCCACTTCACCCCTCCACTTT. This sequence encodes CASSQDPTGSTSPLHF.

The chain has TRBV5-1 and TRBJ2-2, with a tentative D call TRBD1 (5 bases). This CDR3 spans 13 amino acids. Germline lookup yields CDR1 SGHRS and CDR2 YFSETQ. V was trimmed by 5 bases and J by 6 bases, leaving 11 bases between them. CDR3 in amino acids: CASSLLGPGELFF. CDR3 DNA: TGCGCCAGCAGTTTGTTGGGGCCCGGGGAGCTGTTTTTT. The full variable domain, in which reference TRBV5-1 and TRBJ2-2 provide the parts outside the CDR3, is KAGVTQTPRYLIKTRGQQVTLSCSPISGHRSVSWYQQTPGQGLQFLFEYFSETQRNKGNFPGRFSGRQFSNSRSEMNVSTLELGDSALYLCASSLLGPGELFFGEGSRLTVL.

The chain combines TRBV28 with TRBJ2-7; 7 positions agree with TRBD1. The CDR3 covers 14 residues. Trimming cost V 6 bases and J 1 base; bases outside gene matches: 6. CDR1 and CDR2 (germline): MDHEN, SYDVKM. The chain's CDR3 is CASSSWDSSYEQYF. CDR3 DNA: TGTGCCAGCAGCTCTTGGGACAGTTCCTACGAGCAGTACTTC.

The gene calls are TRBV3-1 (or the pseudogene TRBV3-2) and TRBJ2-7, with 8 bases lining up with TRBD1. There are 14 residues in the CDR3. Germline V gene data show CDR1 as LGHDT and CDR2 as YNNKEL (reference sequence). The V gene end was trimmed by 1 base and the J gene end by 5 bases; junction bases not matched to a gene: 4. The CDR3 DNA reads TGTGCCAGCAGCCAAGGGGACAGGATCGACGAGCAGTACTTC. Translated, it gives CASSQGDRIDEQYF.

The chain carries TRBV19 and TRBJ2-1; weak D call: TRBD2 (6 bases). This CDR3 has 16 amino acids. V lost 1 base and J 4 bases, leaving 14 bases between the germline ends. Germline assignment: CDR1 LNHDA and CDR2 SQIVND (reference sequence). The CDR3 DNA reads TGTGCCAGTAGTATAGTTGGTAGCGGACGTTACAATGAGCAGTTCTTC. It translates to CASSIVGSGRYNEQFF. Using reference TRBV19 and TRBJ2-1 for the parts outside the CDR3, the full variable domain is DGGITQSPKYLFRKEGQNVTLSCEQNLNHDAMYWYRQDPGQGLRLIYYSQIVNDFQKGDIAEGYSVSREKKESFPLTVTSAQKNPTAFYLCASSIVGSGRYNEQFFGPGTRLTVL.

The CDR3 coding sequence is TGTGCCAGCAGCCTAGACAGGGGCACAGATACGCAGTATTTT. Translating gives CASSLDRGTDTQYF. The V and J genes are TRBV5-4 and TRBJ2-3; the match to TRBD1 covers 7 bases. Germline lookup yields CDR1 SGHNT and CDR2 YYREEE (reference sequence). The CDR3 is 14 amino acids. V gave up 4 bases and J gave up 1 base; unmatched junction bases: 3.

This sequence joins TRBV28 and TRBJ2-7; perhaps TRBD1 as D (6 bases). V was pared by 10 bases and J by 3 bases, with 13 bases between. Germline V CDR1 and CDR2: MDHEN, SYDVKM. The CDR3 runs to 12 residues. The CDR3 sequence is CAITGSVYEQYF. Written as DNA, the CDR3 is TGTGCCATCACAGGGTCGGTCTACGAGCAGTACTTC.

This rearrangement joins TRBV7-2 to TRBJ2-3, with a tentative D call TRBD1 (6 bases). V was shortened by 5 bases and J by 0 bases, with 12 bases between the two germline ends. Germline values: CDR1 SGHTA, CDR2 FQGNSA. The CDR3 totals 15 residues. The CDR3 loop is CASSPRQVSTDTQYF. CDR3 bases: TGTGCCAGCAGCCCTCGACAGGTTAGCACAGATACGCAGTATTTT.

The chain joins TRBV6-2 or TRBV6-3 to TRBJ2-3; 12 bases are shared with TRBD2. V lost 4 bases and J lost 7; bases outside the gene matches: 18. Germline loops: CDR1 MNHEY, CDR2 SVGEGT. The CDR3 spans 19 residues. Here the CDR3 DNA reads TGTGCCAGCAGTTTCCCCCAAATCAGACTAGCGGGGGTCCGGAATACGCAGTATTTT. It translates to CASSFPQIRLAGVRNTQYF.

The chain recombines TRBV6-5 with TRBJ2-5; 7 positions match TRBD2. The germline V gene encodes CDR1 MNHEY and CDR2 SVGAGI. This CDR3 comprises 16 residues. V shed 2 bases, J shed 2 bases, and the junction held 8 bases outside the gene matches. The DNA for the CDR3 is TGTGCCAGCAGTTACGGGGGACTAACCGCTCAAGAGACCCAGTACTTC. Its translation is CASSYGGLTAQETQYF.

V gene TRBV15 combines with J gene TRBJ1-3; D gene ambiguous. The CDR3 runs to 16 residues. CDR1 and CDR2 from the germline V gene are LNHNV and YYDKDF (reference sequence). The ends were cut back, 1 base at V and 2 bases at J, with 12 bases in the middle. The DNA for the CDR3 is TGTGCCACCAGCAGAGGACCTACCGAGGCTGGAAACACCATATATTTT. Protein: CATSRGPTEAGNTIYF.

The chain carries TRBV7-9 and TRBJ1-2; no clear D gene. Per germline, CDR1 SEHNR and CDR2 FQNEAQ (reference sequence). The V end lost 5 bases, the J end lost 0 bases, and 10 bases lay between the germline ends. This CDR3 comprises 14 residues. The CDR3 sequence is CASSASLANYGYTF. The CDR3 nucleotides read TGTGCCAGCAGCGCCAGTCTAGCTAACTATGGCTACACCTTC.

The chain carries TRBV5-1 and TRBJ2-3, with 8 bases aligning to TRBD1. CDR1 is SGHRS and CDR2 is YFSETQ in the germline V gene. The V segment lost 0 bases and the J segment 4 bases; nucleotides outside the gene matches: 4. The CDR3 spans 15 residues. The CDR3 sequence is CASSLEGTGADTQYF. CDR3 nucleotide sequence: TGCGCCAGCAGCTTGGAAGGGACAGGTGCAGATACGCAGTATTTT.